This is a list of T cell receptor beta chains from one sample in a study of blood T cell repertoires in COVID-19. Produced via immunoSEQ multiplex PCR; TCRdb's table is partial and in-frame only. Seen here are 150,000 to 200,000 clones, roughly 81% observed once, and the top ten hold 12%. The sequencing input was peripheral blood. These receptors were collected from a woman of 80 years or more with COVID-19, enrolled during active disease. CDR3s include the opening cysteine and the closing phenylalanine or tryptophan. D genes are given only for firm matches. A clone size is listed for some rows: how often the clone was seen (once, few, many), or a class if it is expanded.

.	TRBV2	TRBJ1-5	.	CASRGTFIQPQHF	TGTGCCAGCAGAGGGACATTCATTCAGCCCCAGCATTTT
TRBD1	TRBV25-1	TRBJ2-7	.	CASSDRGQGSYEQYF	TGTGCCAGCAGTGACAGGGGGCAGGGCTCCTACGAGCAGTACTTC
TRBD1	TRBV6-5	TRBJ2-1	.	CASSRQGAQNNEQFF	TGTGCCAGCAGTCGACAGGGGGCGCAGAACAATGAGCAGTTCTTC
TRBD1	TRBV2	TRBJ1-2	.	CASRGQGGTAGYTF	TGTGCCAGCAGGGGACAGGGGGGTACGGCGGGCTACACCTTC
.	TRBV11-2	TRBJ2-3	.	CASSFGEVTDTQYF	TGTGCCAGCAGCTTCGGAGAGGTCACAGATACGCAGTATTTT
TRBD1	TRBV28	TRBJ2-1	.	CASSSSGTALYNEQFF	TGTGCCAGCAGTTCCTCCGGGACAGCTTTATACAATGAGCAGTTCTTC
.	TRBV15	TRBJ2-1	.	CATSRDLVAVMNYNEQFF	TGTGCCACCAGCAGAGATTTAGTAGCGGTGATGAACTACAATGAGCAGTTCTTC
.	TRBV28	TRBJ1-1	.	CASSGGGWMNTEAFF	TGTGCCAGCAGTGGGGGGGGTTGGATGAACACTGAAGCTTTCTTT
TRBD1	TRBV30	TRBJ1-5	.	CAWSVLQGIQPQHF	TGTGCCTGGAGTGTACTACAGGGGATTCAGCCCCAGCATTTT
.	TRBV4-1	TRBJ2-1	.	CASSPSGSSYNEQFF	TGCGCCAGCAGCCCCAGCGGAAGCTCCTACAATGAGCAGTTCTTC
TRBD1	TRBV27	TRBJ1-2	.	CASSPWTGSGGYTF	TGTGCCAGCAGTCCATGGACAGGGTCCGGTGGCTACACCTTC
.	TRBV27	TRBJ1-1	.	CASSPYVGAREAFF	TGTGCCAGCAGCCCCTACGTAGGGGCGCGGGAAGCTTTCTTT
.	TRBV5-6	TRBJ1-2	.	CASSQTDSYGYTF	TGTGCCAGCAGCCAAACCGACAGCTATGGCTACACCTTC
.	TRBV24-1	TRBJ1-5	few	CATGDPGLPGPQHF	TGTGCCACCGGTGATCCCGGGCTCCCGGGACCCCAGCATTTT
TRBD1	TRBV19	TRBJ2-1	.	CASSTDRDRGNEQFF	TGTGCCAGTAGTACCGACCGGGACAGGGGAAATGAGCAGTTCTTC
.	TRBV4-2	TRBJ1-2	.	CASSQDSGGYTF	TGTGCCAGCAGCCAAGATTCGGGTGGCTACACCTTC
.	TRBV9	TRBJ2-5	.	CASSGPFGETQYF	TGTGCCAGCAGCGGACCCTTCGGGGAGACCCAGTACTTC
.	TRBV24-1	TRBJ2-1	once	CATSAWAGAVYNEQFF	TGTGCCACCAGTGCCTGGGCGGGGGCAGTCTACAATGAGCAGTTCTTC
.	TRBV5-1	TRBJ1-1	.	CASSLGMGQWAEAFF	TGCGCCAGCAGCTTGGGGATGGGACAATGGGCTGAAGCTTTCTTT
TRBD1	TRBV2	TRBJ1-1	once	CASSGDRGPAFF	TGTGCCAGCAGTGGAGACAGGGGGCCGGCTTTCTTT
.	TRBV3-1/TRBV3-2	TRBJ1-1	.	CASSHLQSEAFF	TGTGCCAGCAGCCACCTGCAGTCTGAAGCTTTCTTT
.	TRBV7-6	TRBJ2-2	.	CASSFRGTGELFF	TGTGCCAGCAGCTTCAGGGGAACCGGGGAGCTGTTTTTT
TRBD1	TRBV27	TRBJ2-7	.	CASSQQGASYEQYF	TGTGCCAGCTCACAACAGGGGGCCTCCTACGAGCAGTACTTC
TRBD1	TRBV7-9	TRBJ2-7	.	CASIPGQGYEQYF	TGTGCCAGCATTCCGGGACAGGGCTACGAGCAGTACTTC
.	TRBV25-1	TRBJ1-3	once	CASRPTGSGNTIYF	TGTGCCAGCAGGCCAACAGGGTCTGGAAACACCATATATTTT
TRBD1	TRBV5-1	TRBJ1-1	.	CASSPGQGGNTEAFF	TGCGCCAGCAGCCCGGGACAGGGTGGAAACACTGAAGCTTTCTTT
TRBD1	TRBV19	TRBJ2-3	.	CASTQTGGTDTQYF	TGTGCCAGTACGCAAACAGGGGGCACAGATACGCAGTATTTT
TRBD2	TRBV12-5	TRBJ2-5	.	CASTGLNQETQYF	TGTGCTAGTACGGGACTAAATCAAGAGACCCAGTACTTC
.	TRBV7-2	TRBJ2-3	.	CASSTPGQTTDTQYF	TGTGCCAGCAGCACCCCCGGACAGACCACAGATACGCAGTATTTT
TRBD2	TRBV7-9	TRBJ2-1	.	CASSPGLAGSNEQFF	TGTGCCAGCAGCCCGGGACTAGCGGGGTCCAATGAGCAGTTCTTC
.	TRBV28	TRBJ1-2	.	CASSGGRGTLGYTF	TGTGCCAGCAGTGGCGGGAGGGGCACTTTAGGCTACACCTTC
.	TRBV15	TRBJ1-4	.	CATSRGRDEKLFF	TGTGCCACCAGCAGAGGTAGAGATGAAAAACTGTTTTTT
.	TRBV19	TRBJ1-5	.	CASTRDTNSNQPQHF	TGTGCCAGTACCCGGGACACAAATAGCAATCAGCCCCAGCATTTT
.	TRBV5-1	TRBJ1-4	.	CASSPDSPTNEKLFF	TGCGCCAGCAGCCCCGACAGCCCAACTAATGAAAAACTGTTTTTT
.	TRBV3-1/TRBV3-2	TRBJ1-6	.	CASSKDTRRLHF	TGTGCCAGCAGCAAAGACACCAGGCGCCTCCACTTT
TRBD2	TRBV19	TRBJ2-5	.	CASSRTGTSGRLETQYF	TGTGCCAGTAGTAGAACCGGGACTAGCGGGCGGCTTGAGACCCAGTACTTC
.	TRBV7-2	TRBJ2-5	once	CASSLQPPGVRQQTQYF	TGTGCCAGCAGCTTACAGCCCCCGGGGGTCCGCCAACAGACCCAGTACTTC
.	TRBV5-5	TRBJ1-5	few	CASSAQGGNSNQPQHF	TGTGCCAGCAGCGCCCAGGGAGGTAATAGCAATCAGCCCCAGCATTTT
.	TRBV2	TRBJ2-1	.	CASSRRGGAYNEQFF	TGTGCCAGCAGTAGAAGGGGGGGTGCCTACAATGAGCAGTTCTTC
TRBD1	TRBV12-3/TRBV12-4	TRBJ2-7	.	CASSLRRGYEQYF	TGTGCCAGCAGTTTACGCAGGGGGTACGAGCAGTACTTC
TRBD2	TRBV11-2	TRBJ2-1	.	CASSQRGAPYNEQFF	TGTGCCAGCAGCCAGCGGGGGGCCCCCTACAATGAGCAGTTCTTC
.	TRBV7-9	TRBJ2-3	few	CASSLARFSTDTQYF	TGTGCCAGCAGCTTAGCACGGTTCAGCACAGATACGCAGTATTTT
.	TRBV11-2	TRBJ2-2	.	CASSLWARGSGTGELFF	TGTGCCAGCAGCCTGTGGGCGCGGGGCTCGGGTACCGGGGAGCTGTTTTTT
TRBD1	TRBV18	TRBJ1-1	.	CASSRDREGTEAFF	TGTGCCAGCTCCAGGGACAGGGAGGGAACTGAAGCTTTCTTT
TRBD2	TRBV5-5	TRBJ2-1	once	CASSFQGRREFEQFF	TGTGCCAGCAGCTTCCAAGGGCGGCGGGAGTTTGAGCAGTTCTTC
.	TRBV6-5	TRBJ1-1	few	CAIQDSLNTEAFF	TGTGCCATCCAGGACAGCCTGAACACTGAAGCTTTCTTT